These 14 T cell receptor beta chains were sequenced from one sample in a study of early T cells in non-severe SARS-CoV-2 infection. TCRdb recomputed calls from the 5' RACE reads with MiXCR, one row per CDR3 protein. This sample carries roughly 40,000 distinct CDR3 sequences, less than 15% of them seen once, and the ten largest clones take approximately 15%. What was sequenced was whole blood. The receptor set was obtained from an adult who was a healthcare worker with PCR-confirmed SARS-CoV-2 infection or an uninfected control (not recorded which).

This clonotype occurred many times. The genes are TRBV7-3 and TRBJ2-1; D might be TRBD2 (6 bases). Trimming took 4 bases from V and 7 from J, leaving 14 bases between them. CDR1 and CDR2 from the germline V gene are SGHTA and FQGTGA. The CDR3 extends over 14 amino acids. The CDR3 sequence: CASSSPRLGNEQFF. The CDR3 coding sequence is TGTGCCAGCAGCTCCCCCCGACTAGGAAATGAGCAGTTCTTC.

This clonotype was recorded at least ten times. This chain links TRBV7-9 with TRBJ1-4; D gene unclear. CDR1 and CDR2 from the germline V gene are SEHNR and FQNEAQ (reference sequence). Trimming shortened V by 5 bases and J by 0 bases, and 16 bases separated the two germline ends. This CDR3 has 17 amino acids. The CDR3 region has the DNA TGTGCCAGCAGCCCCTCCCCTCTCGGGCCAACTAATGAAAAACTGTTTTTT. It encodes CASSPSPLGPTNEKLFF.

The chain recombines TRBV7-9 with TRBJ2-1; D is uncertain. The CDR3 runs to 13 residues. CDR1 and CDR2 (germline): SEHNR, FQNEAQ (reference sequence). V lost 4 bases and J lost 10, with 14 bases in between. The CDR3 DNA sequence: TGTGCCAGCAGCTCCCCGGTAGGGTCCGAGCAGTTCTTC. It codes for CASSSPVGSEQFF. The whole variable domain, filled in from reference TRBV7-9 and TRBJ2-1, reads DTGVSQNPRHKITKRGQNVTFRCDPISEHNRLYWYRQTLGQGPEFLTYFQNEAQLEKSRLLSDRFSAERPKGSFSTLEIQRTEQGDSAMYLCASSSPVGSEQFFGPGTRLTVL.

This clonotype was observed a handful of times. V gene TRBV7-2 combines with J gene TRBJ1-4; a possible D gene is TRBD1 (5 bases). This CDR3 region has 15 residues. Trimming removed 1 base from V and 5 bases from J, with 11 bases in between. From germline, CDR1 is SGHTA and CDR2 FQGNSA. In nucleotides, the CDR3 is TGTGCCAGCAGCTTAGGGTCAGGGTCAAATGAAAAACTGTTTTTT. Protein product: CASSLGSGSNEKLFF. Supplemented by reference TRBV7-2 and TRBJ1-4, the full variable domain reads GAGVSQSPSNKVTEKGKDVELRCDPISGHTALYWYRQSLGQGLEFLIYFQGNSAPDKSGLPSDRFSAERTGGSVSTLTIQRTQQEDSAVYLCASSLGSGSNEKLFFGSGTQLSVL.

The genes are TRBV7-8 and TRBJ2-7; possible D gene TRBD1, 6 bases. CDR1 and CDR2 from the germline V gene are SGHVS and FQNEAQ. The germline V and J ends were trimmed by 9 bases and 1 base, with 10 bases remaining between them. The CDR3 totals 12 residues. CDR3: CASADRSYEQYF. CDR3 coding DNA: TGTGCCAGTGCTGACAGGTCCTACGAGCAGTACTTC.

This clonotype was recorded a few times. V usage is TRBV6-6 and J usage is TRBJ2-7; D not certain. Germline lookup yields CDR1 MNHNY and CDR2 SVGAGI (reference sequence). V was clipped by 3 bases and J by 4 bases, with 13 bases between them. The CDR3 loop spans 14 amino acids. CDR3 loop: CASSYGPLGYEQYF. The CDR3 DNA sequence: TGTGCCAGCAGTTATGGTCCACTCGGGTACGAGCAGTACTTC.

This clonotype was seen a handful of times. The chain combines TRBV2 with TRBJ2-2; 9 positions match TRBD2. With 1 base clipped from V and 5 bases from J, the junction kept 2 bases outside the gene matches. This CDR3 is 15 amino acids long. The germline V gene encodes CDR1 SNHLY and CDR2 FYNNEI. The DNA for the CDR3 is TGTGCCAGCAGTGAAGTGAGCGGGGGGACCGGGGAGCTGTTTTTT. It is translated as CASSEVSGGTGELFF.

The V call is TRBV6-2 or TRBV6-3, the J call TRBJ2-5, with 8 positions matching TRBD1. The CDR3 runs 15 residues. Germline assignment: CDR1 MNHEY and CDR2 SVGEGT. V lost 8 bases, J lost 3 bases, and 11 bases stayed unmatched. CDR3 sequence (DNA): TGTGCCAGCCGCCCCTCGGTGGGACAGGAAGAGACCCAGTACTTC. It specifies CASRPSVGQEETQYF.

CDR3 sequence reads: CKSGQGVYGYTF. CDR3 DNA sequence: TGTAAATCGGGACAGGGGGTATATGGCTACACCTTC. The genes are TRBV28 and TRBJ1-2, with 11 bases lining up with TRBD1. This CDR3 is 12 amino acids long. The germline gives CDR1 MDHEN, CDR2 SYDVKM.

This clonotype showed up many times. J is TRBJ2-3 and V is TRBV12-3 or TRBV12-4, with TRBD2 as a possible D gene (6 bases). V lost 1 base and J 3 bases, leaving 17 bases between the germline ends. The CDR3 is 17 residues long. DNA of the CDR3: TGTGCCAGCAGTTTAGGGGTCGCGGGAAGTAGAACAGATACGCAGTATTTT. Translation: CASSLGVAGSRTDTQYF.

This clonotype has a handful of counts. In DNA form, the CDR3 reads TGCAGCGCCGCCGGGACTAGCGCTTACAATGAGCAGTTCTTC. It codes for CSAAGTSAYNEQFF. The V gene is TRBV29-1, the J gene TRBJ2-1, with 10 nucleotides matching TRBD2. The CDR3 consists of 14 residues. Trimming removed 7 bases from V and 4 bases from J; junction bases left unmatched: 7. Germline assignment: CDR1 SQVTM and CDR2 ANQGSEA.

This clonotype showed up many times. The chain employs TRBV7-9 and TRBJ1-5; D call uncertain. The CDR3 length is 14 residues. The ends were cut back, 6 bases at V and 5 bases at J, with 14 bases in the middle. Germline CDR1 SEHNR, CDR2 FQNEAQ (reference sequence). The CDR3 sequence is CASSLDGEYQPQHF. CDR3 in DNA: TGTGCCAGCAGTCTGGACGGGGAGTATCAGCCCCAGCATTTT.

V usage is TRBV28 and J usage is TRBJ2-7; TRBD2 matches 7 bases. With V trimmed by 4 bases and J by 3 bases, 6 bases remained unmatched. The CDR3 runs to 14 residues. Germline V gene data show CDR1 as MDHEN and CDR2 as SYDVKM. Here the CDR3 reads CASSSVGGFYEQYF. CDR3 in DNA: TGTGCCAGCAGTTCCGTCGGGGGGTTCTACGAGCAGTACTTC.

In its sample, this clonotype was seen many times. The rearrangement links TRBV11-2 to TRBJ2-1; 9 nucleotides match TRBD1. Germline V lookup: CDR1 SGHAT, CDR2 FQNNGV. The trim removed 4 bases at V and 9 bases at J, leaving 13 bases unmatched. CDR3 length equals 16 residues. The CDR3 reads CASSSAQGAQWREQFF. Written as DNA, the CDR3 is TGTGCCAGCAGCTCGGCACAGGGGGCGCAGTGGCGTGAGCAGTTCTTC. The full variable domain, rest sourced from reference TRBV11-2 and TRBJ2-1, is EAGVAQSPRYKIIEKRQSVAFWCNPISGHATLYWYQQILGQGPKLLIQFQNNGVVDDSQLPKDRFSAERLKGVDSTLKIQPAKLEDSAVYLCASSSAQGAQWREQFFGPGTRLTVL.